This T cell receptor (beta chain) was captured in a study of OX40 agonist ivuxolimab in advanced cancers. Across the study: Partial responses were seen in three patients, one with hepatocellular carcinoma and two with cutaneous melanoma. The study, taken as a whole, reports: Antigen specificity of clonally expanded peripheral T cells was not established.

As for this clone: Antigen unknown.

Generated by immunoSEQ multiplex PCR, the TCRdb table keeps only in-frame clones and is missing some. The profile shows fewer than 100,000 clones, about 86% of them singletons. Germline values: CDR1 SGHTA, CDR2 FQGNSA. V gave up 5 bases and J gave up 2 bases; unmatched junction bases: 2. This CDR3 region has 13 residues. V usage is TRBV7-2 and J usage is TRBJ2-7, with TRBD1 identical over 8 bases. The sequencing used CD4+ or CD8+ T cells sorted from blood, collected in a trial of the OX40 agonist ivuxolimab. The sequence derives from an adult with an advanced solid tumor such as melanoma, head and neck, liver or kidney cancer. CDR3 residues: CASSKTGAYEQYF. The CDR3, as DNA: TGTGCCAGCAGCAAGACAGGGGCCTACGAGCAGTACTTC.